The clone carrying this TCR beta chain was recorded a few times. Its target is not known. This specimen comes from a study of radiotherapy plus CTLA-4 blockade in lung cancer. Study details: Objective responses were documented in around a sixth of patients, with disease control in 25% to 35%. Findings of the study overall: Early shifts in blood T cell clones, with interferon-beta, reportedly predicted response best. Radiotherapy plus ipilimumab was followed by expansion in blood of tumor-derived TCR clones.

Profiling relied on immunoSEQ multiplex PCR, and the TCRdb table lists in-frame clones only, not all of them. The profile covers about 97,000 clones, with 60% to 75% appearing a single time and 2.5% to 3.5% taken by the ten largest. Trimming took 10 bases from V and 3 from J, leaving 16 bases between them. The germline gives CDR1 ENHRY, CDR2 SYGVKD. The CDR3 is made up of 13 amino acids. Sequences were derived from peripheral blood, sampled from a patient treated with radiotherapy plus ipilimumab. The chain joins TRBV10-3 to TRBJ2-7; no clear D gene. The clonotype originates from a human donor with non-small cell lung cancer who had a partial response to radiotherapy plus ipilimumab. Some clones in this sample may be carry-over from other donors' samples. CDR3 bases: TGTGCCACCCGCGGCGAGCCCCACTACGAGCAGTACTTC. It specifies CATRGEPHYEQYF.